What follows are 8 T cell receptor beta chains derived from one specimen sequenced in a study of response to subunit inactivated influenza vaccine. TCRdb recomputed calls from the RT-PCR reads with MiXCR, one row per CDR3 protein. The sample lists approximately 520,000 distinct CDR3 sequences, over 25% seen once, with approximately 2% in the top ten. Sequences were derived from CD4+ T cells sorted from PBMCs, sampled around 5 days after vaccination. Receptors were obtained from a man in his fifties who received an inactivated influenza vaccine.

This clonotype appeared a few times. The genes are TRBV3-1 and TRBJ2-2; TRBD2 is a possible D gene (6 bases). CDR3 size: 16 residues. Trimming removed 1 base from V and 4 bases from J, with 13 bases in between. CDR1 and CDR2 from the germline V gene are LGHDT and YNNKEL (reference sequence). In DNA form, the CDR3 reads TGTGCCAGCAGCCAAGTGCCGGGAGTGGGCACCGGGGAGCTGTTTTTT. Its translation: CASSQVPGVGTGELFF.

The table lists this clonotype with a few counts. The V call is TRBV7-9, the J call TRBJ2-5, with TRBD1 matching 7 bases. Losses at the gene ends were 4 bases for V and 4 bases for J; bases not matched to a gene: 9. The length of the CDR3 is 15 residues. Germline loops: CDR1 SEHNR, CDR2 FQNEAQ (reference sequence). The CDR3 is CASSSTDRVGETQYF. In DNA form, the CDR3 reads TGTGCCAGCAGCTCGACCGACAGGGTAGGAGAGACCCAGTACTTC.

The chain employs TRBV20-1 and TRBJ2-7; D is possibly TRBD1 (6 bases). This CDR3 spans 15 amino acids. CDR1 is DFQATT, CDR2 SNEGSKA, per germline (reference sequence). The V end lost 5 bases, the J end lost 4 bases, and 21 bases lay between the germline ends. The CDR3 DNA reads as TGCAGTGCTCTGGGACCGGGACAAAGAGTTTACGAGCAGTACTTC. Amino acid sequence: CSALGPGQRVYEQYF.

The V and J genes are TRBV12-3 or TRBV12-4 and TRBJ2-1; TRBD2 agrees at 13 bases. The CDR3 contains 16 residues. V gave up 5 bases and J gave up 3 bases; unmatched junction bases: 4. The CDR3 region has the DNA TGTGCCAGCAGTCCCCGGACTAGCGGGGGCTACAATGAGCAGTTCTTC. This codes for CASSPRTSGGYNEQFF.

This clonotype was observed a handful of times. This rearrangement joins TRBV4-2 to TRBJ1-1; TRBD1 is a possible D gene (5 bases). Trimming stripped 1 base from V and 1 base from J, with 10 bases between. The germline V gene has CDR1 LGHNA and CDR2 YNFKEQ. The CDR3 covers 15 residues. The CDR3 here is CASSQGGGENTEAFF. CDR3 DNA: TGTGCCAGCAGCCAAGGGGGGGGGGAGAACACTGAAGCTTTCTTT.

Only a few counts were recorded for this clonotype. The V call is TRBV7-6, the J call TRBJ2-3; 7 positions match TRBD2. The germline gives CDR1 SGHVS, CDR2 FNYEAQ. V gave up 2 bases and J gave up 3 bases; unmatched junction bases: 5. The CDR3 spans 15 residues. The CDR3 reads CASSLRTRRTDTQYF. The DNA of the CDR3 is TGTGCCAGCAGCTTAAGGACTAGAAGGACAGATACGCAGTATTTT.

This clonotype showed up just a few times. The rearrangement uses TRBV5-6 and TRBJ2-2; 10 bases fit TRBD1. Germline lookup yields CDR1 SGHDT and CDR2 YYEEEE. The CDR3 extends over 15 amino acids. The V segment lost 6 bases and the J segment 3 bases; nucleotides outside the gene matches: 5. CDR3 protein: CASIETGGYTGELFF. DNA of the CDR3: TGTGCCAGCATCGAGACAGGGGGCTACACCGGGGAGCTGTTTTTT.

The chain employs TRBV29-1 and TRBJ2-3; D not resolved. The CDR3 consists of 11 residues. V shed 6 bases and J shed 2 bases, with 6 bases lying between them. Germline V gene lookup returns CDR1 SQVTM and CDR2 ANQGSEA. Written as DNA, the CDR3 is TGCAGCGTCACATTCACAGATACGCAGTATTTT. Protein: CSVTFTDTQYF.